This TCR beta chain was retrieved from a study of Graves' ophthalmopathy and Graves' hyperthyroidism. About the study: No treatment had been given when peripheral blood was collected at initial diagnosis.

RNA transcripts provided the template for amplifying TCR beta CDR3 regions. A first-round RT-PCR used HTBI primers, followed by a second-round multiplex PCR. TCRdb reprocessed the multiplex PCR reads with MiXCR, giving one entry per CDR3 protein. Among about 620,000 distinct CDR3 sequences listed, around a fifth were seen once. This clonotype was seen a handful of times. Hyperthyroidism qualified as stable when ophthalmopathy did not develop within 18 months of follow-up. Germline V gene data show CDR1 as SNHLY and CDR2 as FYNNEI. The V end was cut by 5 bases, the J end by 1 base, with 20 bases between. The CDR3 has 17 residues.

Source material: peripheral blood. The receptor comes from a woman under 30 with stable Graves' hyperthyroidism. Some clones in this sample may be carry-over from other donors' samples. The chain carries TRBV2 and TRBJ1-1, with D hard to call. In DNA form, the CDR3 reads TGTGCCAGCAGTCATATGGGGTTCGGGTTCTCGAACACTGAAGCTTTCTTT. The encoded protein is CASSHMGFGFSNTEAFF. The variable domain in full, completed from reference TRBV2 and TRBJ1-1, reads EPEVTQTPSHQVTQMGQEVILRCVPISNHLYFYWYRQILGQKVEFLVSFYNNEISEKSEIFDDQFSVERPDGSNFTLKIRSTKLEDSAMYFCASSHMGFGFSNTEAFFGQGTRLTVV.